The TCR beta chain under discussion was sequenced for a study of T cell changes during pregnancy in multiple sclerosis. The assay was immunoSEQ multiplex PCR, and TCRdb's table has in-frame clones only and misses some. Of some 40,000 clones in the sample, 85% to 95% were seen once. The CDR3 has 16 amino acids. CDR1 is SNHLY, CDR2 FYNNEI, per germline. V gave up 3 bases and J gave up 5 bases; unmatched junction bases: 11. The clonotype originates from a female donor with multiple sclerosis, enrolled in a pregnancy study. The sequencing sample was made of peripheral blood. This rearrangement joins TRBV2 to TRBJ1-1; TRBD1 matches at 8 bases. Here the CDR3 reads CASSESLNRGVTEAFF. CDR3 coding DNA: TGTGCCAGCAGTGAGTCGCTAAACAGGGGGGTAACTGAAGCTTTCTTT.